This TCR beta chain derives from a study of cytomegalovirus exposure and HLA in healthy donors. Study-wide findings and caveats: Reports state that TCR beta sequences accurately predicted most subjects' HLA-A and HLA-B alleles. Relative to equally common others, HLA-associated TCR beta chains showed greater clonal expansion in a later analysis.

Points on this clone: Its antigen is as yet unknown.

Trimming shortened V by 0 bases and J by 2 bases, and 13 bases separated the two germline ends. This CDR3 contains 16 residues. Germline V gene lookup returns CDR1 SGDLS and CDR2 YYNGEE. Primers for the PCR totalled 60 Vbeta and 13 Jbeta. Profiling relied on immunoSEQ multiplex PCR, and the TCRdb table lists in-frame clones only, not all of them. Of a few hundred thousand clones detected, around four fifths appear once; the ten largest clones hold about 2%. This receptor was identified in a woman in her thirties or forties in good health and CMV-seropositive. Sequenced: PBMCs. The J gene is TRBJ2-3, the V gene TRBV9; possible D gene TRBD2, 6 bases. In DNA, the CDR3 is TGTGCCAGCAGCGTAGAGCCGGGGCGGGACACAGATACGCAGTATTTT. It encodes CASSVEPGRDTDTQYF.